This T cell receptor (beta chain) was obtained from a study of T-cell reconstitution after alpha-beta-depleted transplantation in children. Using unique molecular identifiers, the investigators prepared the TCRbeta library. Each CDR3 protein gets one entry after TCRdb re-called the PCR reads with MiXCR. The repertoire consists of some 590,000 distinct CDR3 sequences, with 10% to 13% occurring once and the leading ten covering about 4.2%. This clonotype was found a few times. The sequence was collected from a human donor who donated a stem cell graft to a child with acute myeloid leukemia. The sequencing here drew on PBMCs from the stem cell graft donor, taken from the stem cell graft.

The CDR3 spells CSVVRGGAFGGLETQYF. The CDR3 DNA reads as TGCAGCGTTGTTCGGGGTGGAGCGTTTGGGGGATTGGAGACCCAGTACTTC. The V call is TRBV29-1, the J call TRBJ2-5; the D gene could be TRBD1 or TRBD2 (5 bases each). This CDR3 has 17 amino acids. Deletions cut 4 bases from V and 5 bases from J, with 26 bases between. Germline CDR1 SQVTM, CDR2 ANQGSEA.